The 15 T cell receptor beta chains reported below all come from one sample, sequenced in a study of control samples from healthy donors and cancer patients. Here immunoSEQ multiplex PCR was the method, and the copy in TCRdb shows in-frame clones only, minus some. The sample lists some 410,000 clones, 90% occurring once. Material for sequencing was PBMCs. The origin of the receptors is a middle-aged man with head and neck cancer.

This chain links TRBV3-1 (or the pseudogene TRBV3-2) with TRBJ2-1; D is unresolved. V was pared by 4 bases and J by 5 bases, with 24 bases between. Germline V lookup: CDR1 LGHDT, CDR2 YNNKEL (reference sequence). This CDR3 contains 18 residues. CDR3 bases: TGTGCCAGCAGCCGATCCCCTAATTCACCGGTTGCAAACAATGAGCAGTTCTTC. It translates to CASSRSPNSPVANNEQFF.

The chain employs TRBV15 and TRBJ2-7; 7 bases are a match to TRBD1. The CDR3 length is 15 residues. CDR1 and CDR2 (germline): LNHNV, YYDKDF (reference sequence). With 0 bases clipped from V and 2 bases from J, the junction kept 4 bases outside the gene matches. The CDR3 reads CATSRDRDRTYEQYF. In nucleotides, the CDR3 is TGTGCCACCAGCAGAGATAGGGACAGAACCTACGAGCAGTACTTC.

This chain links TRBV29-1 with TRBJ2-7; 10 bases align to TRBD1. Germline CDR1 reads SQVTM; CDR2 reads ANQGSEA. V shed 2 bases and J 6 bases; nucleotides not matched to a gene: 13. This CDR3 contains 16 residues. CDR3 region: CSVEKHPGQGPPEQYF. CDR3 DNA: TGCAGCGTTGAAAAGCACCCGGGACAGGGGCCTCCCGAGCAGTACTTC.

This chain uses TRBV6-1 with TRBJ2-3; D remains unclear. Trimming took off 3 bases at V and 4 bases at J, with 8 bases between the two ends. The CDR3 extends over 13 amino acids. CDR1 is MNHNS and CDR2 is SASEGT in the germline V gene. The CDR3: CASSEGGPDTQYF. The DNA of the CDR3 is TGTGCCAGCAGTGAGGGTGGCCCAGATACGCAGTATTTT.

The chain is built from TRBV11-3 and TRBJ2-3; D unresolved. With 5 bases removed from V and 0 bases from J, the gap between germline ends came to 15 bases. CDR3 length equals 16 residues. Germline loops: CDR1 SGHNT, CDR2 YENEEA. DNA of the CDR3: TGTGCCAGCAGCCCCAGTGGGTCGACTAGCACAGATACGCAGTATTTT. Translating gives CASSPSGSTSTDTQYF. The full variable domain, in which reference TRBV11-3 and TRBJ2-3 provide the parts outside the CDR3, is EAGVVQSPRYKIIEKKQPVAFWCNPISGHNTLYWYLQNLGQGPELLIRYENEEAVDDSQLPKDRFSAERLKGVDSTLKIQPAELGDSAVYLCASSPSGSTSTDTQYFGPGTRLTVL.

The rearrangement links TRBV15 to TRBJ2-7; D may be TRBD2 (5 bases). Trimming left V 2 bases short and J 3 bases short, with 17 bases between. CDR3 size: 16 residues. Germline assignment: CDR1 LNHNV and CDR2 YYDKDF (reference sequence). Here the CDR3 DNA reads TGTGCCACCAGCAGATCCCTACCGGGAACCCGCTACGAGCAGTACTTC. Translating it yields CATSRSLPGTRYEQYF.

This chain links TRBV12-3 or TRBV12-4 with TRBJ1-5; no clear D. This CDR3 spans 13 amino acids. The ends were cut back, 4 bases at V and 5 bases at J, with 9 bases in the middle. The CDR3 is CASSSGVDQPQHF. The CDR3, as DNA: TGTGCCAGCAGTTCCGGGGTGGATCAGCCCCAGCATTTT.

This chain's CDR3 is CASNWGLAGSDTQYF. CDR3 nucleotides: TGTGCCAGCAACTGGGGACTAGCGGGGTCAGATACGCAGTATTTT. This chain uses TRBV5-4 with TRBJ2-3, with 13 positions matching TRBD2. Trimming cost V 6 bases and J 4 bases; bases outside gene matches: 5. Germline V gives CDR1 SGHNT, CDR2 YYREEE (reference sequence). The CDR3 covers 15 residues.

This rearrangement joins TRBV6-5 to TRBJ2-7, with 7 nucleotides matching TRBD2. This CDR3 spans 16 amino acids. Trimming took 2 bases from V and 1 from J; bases not matched to a gene: 8. Germline CDR1 and CDR2: MNHEY and SVGAGI. CDR3: CASSYAPGTISYEQYF. The CDR3 coding sequence is TGTGCCAGCAGTTACGCCCCCGGGACTATATCCTACGAGCAGTACTTC.

This rearrangement joins TRBV19 to TRBJ1-1; D gene uncertain. The CDR3 is 12 amino acids. V was trimmed by 6 bases and J by 0 bases, leaving 5 bases between them. Per germline, CDR1 LNHDA and CDR2 SQIVND (reference sequence). CDR3 DNA: TGTGCCAGTAGGGTGGTGAACACTGAAGCTTTCTTT. It is translated as CASRVVNTEAFF.

The genes are TRBV7-9 and TRBJ2-7; no clear D. This CDR3 comprises 13 residues. Trimming took 0 bases from V and 10 from J, leaving 13 bases between them. CDR1 is SEHNR, CDR2 FQNEAQ, per germline (reference sequence). The CDR3 DNA reads TGTGCCAGCAGCTTAGCTCCGGCTGCGGCCCAGTACTTC. This encodes CASSLAPAAAQYF.

The rearrangement uses TRBV7-3 and TRBJ2-1; 7 bases map to TRBD1. Germline values: CDR1 SGHTA, CDR2 FQGTGA. CDR3 length: 19 amino acids. Losses at the gene ends were 5 bases for V and 5 bases for J; bases not matched to a gene: 21. CDR3 nucleotide sequence: TGTGCCAGCAGCCCCCAGACAGGGTTTTGGTCGAGAGGTCACAATGAGCAGTTCTTC. It codes for CASSPQTGFWSRGHNEQFF.

V gene TRBV6-6 combines with J gene TRBJ2-2; 11 bases line up with TRBD1. This CDR3 is built from 15 residues. With 4 bases clipped from V and 7 bases from J, the junction kept 5 bases outside the gene matches. Germline loops: CDR1 MNHNY, CDR2 SVGAGI (reference sequence). The DNA for the CDR3 is TGTGCCAGCAGTTTAGGACAGGGGGCTGTCGGGGAGCTGTTTTTT. This gives the protein CASSLGQGAVGELFF.

CDR3: CASSKGQGGRETQYF. Written as DNA, the CDR3 is TGTGCCAGCAGCAAAGGACAGGGGGGTAGGGAGACCCAGTACTTC. The chain joins TRBV11-3 to TRBJ2-5, with TRBD1 matching 10 bases. This CDR3 has 15 amino acids. V shed 5 bases, J shed 5 bases, and the junction held 8 bases outside the gene matches. In germline, CDR1 is SGHNT, CDR2 YENEEA.

The V and J genes are TRBV27 and TRBJ1-5; no firm D call. Trimming cost V 5 bases and J 7 bases, with 15 bases left between them. Germline-derived CDR1 and CDR2 are MNHEY and SMNVEV (reference sequence). The CDR3 loop spans 14 amino acids. This CDR3 reads CASSDYPNRQPQHF. The CDR3 DNA follows: TGTGCCAGCAGTGACTACCCTAATCGGCAGCCCCAGCATTTT.